What follows are 21 T cell receptor beta chains derived from one specimen sequenced in a study of beta chain features in type 1 diabetes. Notes on the study in general: Moderate yet significant TCRB CDR3 shortening was seen in Type 1 diabetes patients in all four CD4+ subsets.

cDNA synthesis used the whole RNA isolate, giving expressed TCRB sequences. Sequencing was performed with immunoSEQ multiplex PCR; in TCRdb, only in-frame clones are kept and a portion is missing. The sample consists of 150,000 to 200,000 clones, around 8.4% of them appearing once. The antigens these receptors bind are not known. The sequencing input was central memory CD4+ T cells from blood. Source of these receptors: a woman under 30 with type 1 diabetes.

The V gene is TRBV11-2, the J gene TRBJ2-5; D is perhaps TRBD1 (6 bases). V shed 5 bases and J shed 4 bases, with 11 bases lying between them. The CDR3 has 13 amino acids. Germline values: CDR1 SGHAT, CDR2 FQNNGV. CDR3 bases: TGTGCCAGCAGCCCTTCGACAGGAGAGACCCAGTACTTC. Protein: CASSPSTGETQYF.

This chain connects TRBV7-8 to TRBJ2-5; D might be TRBD2 (5 bases). The germline CDR1 and CDR2 sequences are SGHVS and FQNEAQ. Trimming shortened V by 5 bases and J by 3 bases, and 10 bases separated the two germline ends. The CDR3 sequence is 13 residues long. CDR3 sequence (DNA): TGTGCCAGCAGCGGGGTACTAGAAGAGACCCAGTACTTC. It yields the protein CASSGVLEETQYF.

In its sample, this clone was seen a few times. CDR3 DNA: TGTGCCAGCAGCTTAACGCGGGGGGGACACAATGAGCAGTTCTTC. It specifies CASSLTRGGHNEQFF. The genes are TRBV7-2 and TRBJ2-1; 9 bases line up with TRBD2. Germline V gene data show CDR1 as SGHTA and CDR2 as FQGNSA. The CDR3 length is 15 residues. V trimming: 2 bases; J trimming: 5 bases; junction bases outside the gene matches: 4.

This clone was recorded a few times. V is TRBV7-9 and J is TRBJ1-2, with TRBD1 identical over 7 bases. The J segment lost 2 bases and the V segment lost 5 bases, leaving 2 bases of the junction unmatched. The germline CDR1 and CDR2 sequences are SEHNR and FQNEAQ (reference sequence). The CDR3 sequence is 13 residues long. The CDR3 region is CASSGQDNYGYTF. The CDR3, as DNA: TGTGCCAGCAGCGGACAGGACAACTATGGCTACACCTTC.

The chain uses TRBV19 and TRBJ2-7; TRBD1 agrees at 10 bases. With V trimmed by 4 bases and J by 3 bases, 6 bases remained unmatched. The germline gives CDR1 LNHDA, CDR2 SQIVND (reference sequence). CDR3 length: 15 residues. In nucleotides, the CDR3 is TGTGCCAGTAGTAACCCCGGGACAGGGGTCTACGAGCAGTACTTC. It translates to CASSNPGTGVYEQYF.

This clone has more than one count but fewer than ten. This rearrangement joins TRBV4-2 to TRBJ2-3; TRBD2 is a possible D gene (5 bases). From germline, CDR1 is LGHNA and CDR2 YNFKEQ. V was clipped by 3 bases and J by 9 bases, with 16 bases between them. CDR3 length: 14 residues. The chain's CDR3 is CASSQLGEGETQYF. DNA for the CDR3: TGTGCCAGCAGCCAGTTAGGAGAGGGTGAAACGCAGTATTTT.

This clone was found a few times. The J gene is TRBJ2-7, the V gene TRBV5-1; TRBD2 matches at 7 bases. CDR3 length equals 12 residues. Germline CDR1 SGHRS, CDR2 YFSETQ. J gave up 5 bases and V 7 bases, and 6 bases lay outside the gene matches. CDR3 coding DNA: TGCGCCAGCTCCCGGGACTACCACGAGCAGTACTTC. Its translation is CASSRDYHEQYF.

Only a few counts were recorded for this clone. The V gene is TRBV7-9, the J gene TRBJ1-4, with 7 bases matching TRBD1. The J segment lost 1 base and the V segment lost 5 bases, leaving 7 bases of the junction unmatched. The CDR3 is 16 amino acids. Germline V gene lookup returns CDR1 SEHNR and CDR2 FQNEAQ (reference sequence). The CDR3 spells CASSPNRQGTNEKLFF. CDR3 coding DNA: TGTGCCAGCAGCCCCAATCGACAGGGAACTAATGAAAAACTGTTTTTT.

In this sample, this clone turned up a few times. The chain couples TRBV28 to TRBJ2-2, with a tentative D call TRBD1 (6 bases). V lost 7 bases and J lost 5, with 11 bases in between. Per the germline V gene, CDR1 is MDHEN and CDR2 is SYDVKM. The CDR3 runs 13 residues. The CDR3 spells CASKRDTTGELFF. CDR3 bases: TGTGCCAGCAAACGGGACACAACCGGGGAGCTGTTTTTT.

This clone was counted a few times. J is TRBJ2-6 and V is TRBV18; tentative D call: TRBD2 (5 bases). Germline V gene data show CDR1 as KGHSH and CDR2 as LQKENI. The CDR3 covers 15 residues. V lost 2 bases, J lost 2 bases, and 7 bases lay in between. CDR3 DNA: TGTGCCAGCTCACCAATCGGGGCTGGGGCCAACGTCCTGACTTTC. Translated, it gives CASSPIGAGANVLTF.

In its sample, this clone was seen a few times. The chain is built from TRBV7-2 and TRBJ2-5, with D possibly matching TRBD2 (7 bases). The CDR3 sequence is 14 residues long. V dropped 6 bases and J dropped 7 bases, with 18 bases sitting between them. Germline assignment: CDR1 SGHTA and CDR2 FQGNSA. The CDR3 DNA follows: TGTGCCAGCAGACAGGCGGGGGCCCTGGGGACCCAGTACTTC. Translation gives CASRQAGALGTQYF.

The chain couples TRBV11-2 to TRBJ2-5; 9 bases fit TRBD2. This CDR3 contains 16 residues. Germline values: CDR1 SGHAT, CDR2 FQNNGV. Trimming at V came to 5 bases and at J to 5 bases, leaving 12 bases not matched to a gene. CDR3 in amino acids: CASSPWAGGLGETQYF. Here the CDR3 DNA reads TGTGCCAGCAGCCCCTGGGCGGGGGGGCTGGGGGAGACCCAGTACTTC.

This clone was picked up a small number of times. The rearrangement uses TRBV7-3 and TRBJ2-3; the D gene is possibly TRBD2 (7 bases). The V gene lost 5 bases and the J gene lost 7 bases, with 16 bases spanning the gap. CDR1 and CDR2 from the germline V gene are SGHTA and FQGTGA. The CDR3 runs 14 residues. DNA for the CDR3: TGTGCCAGCAGCCCTGGGCCGGGGGGCAATACGCAGTATTTT. Translated: CASSPGPGGNTQYF. Full variable domain (outside the CDR3, taken from reference TRBV7-3 and TRBJ2-3): GAGVSQTPSNKVTEKGKYVELRCDPISGHTALYWYRQSLGQGPEFLIYFQGTGAADDSGLPNDRFFAVRPEGSVSTLKIQRTERGDSAVYLCASSPGPGGNTQYFGPGTRLTVL.

This clone appeared a few times. The chain employs TRBV2 and TRBJ2-5; the D gene is possibly TRBD2 (6 bases). V was shortened by 8 bases and J by 5 bases, with 9 bases between the two germline ends. The CDR3 extends over 11 amino acids. Germline V CDR1 and CDR2: SNHLY, FYNNEI. The CDR3: CASDGGETQYF. CDR3 nucleotides: TGTGCCAGCGATGGGGGGGAGACCCAGTACTTC.

This clone has more than one count but fewer than ten. The chain couples TRBV30 to TRBJ1-5, with 8 bases matching TRBD1. Germline CDR1 reads GTSNPN; CDR2 reads SVGIG (reference sequence). This CDR3 region has 13 residues. V lost 5 bases, J lost 1 base, and 1 base stayed unmatched. CDR3 sequence: CAWGTGSNQPQHF. The CDR3 DNA sequence: TGTGCCTGGGGGACAGGAAGCAATCAGCCCCAGCATTTT. The full variable domain, in which reference TRBV30 and TRBJ1-5 provide the parts outside the CDR3, is SQTIHQWPATLVQPVGSPLSLECTVEGTSNPNLYWYRQAAGRGLQLLFYSVGIGQISSEVPQNLSASRPQDRQFILSSKKLLLSDSGFYLCAWGTGSNQPQHFGDGTRLSIL.

The chain is built from TRBV11-2 and TRBJ2-6, with TRBD2 matching 7 bases. The CDR3 is 15 residues long. With 7 bases clipped from V and 2 bases from J, the junction kept 5 bases outside the gene matches. The germline V gene encodes CDR1 SGHAT and CDR2 FQNNGV. The CDR3 DNA reads as TGTGCCAGCACCCCGGGGGGTACTGGGGCCAACGTCCTGACTTTC. It yields the protein CASTPGGTGANVLTF.

The chain links TRBV6-1 to TRBJ2-3; 7 bases line up with TRBD2. This CDR3 is built from 14 residues. Germline V gives CDR1 MNHNS, CDR2 SASEGT. Trimming removed 11 bases from V and 4 bases from J; junction bases left unmatched: 12. As DNA, the CDR3 is TGTGCCGGCCTTTCCCGTGGGGGGGCAGATACGCAGTATTTT. Protein product: CAGLSRGGADTQYF.

The genes are TRBV7-2 and TRBJ2-7; TRBD1 agrees at 10 bases. The length of the CDR3 is 14 residues. CDR1 SGHTA and CDR2 FQGNSA come from the germline V gene. The V and J ends lost 6 bases and 2 bases, in that order; junction bases with no gene match: 4. CDR3 bases: TGTGCCAGCAGGGAAGGACAGGGGGCCTACGAGCAGTACTTC. This encodes CASREGQGAYEQYF.

The chain recombines TRBV30 with TRBJ1-5; no clear D. The CDR3 loop spans 14 amino acids. Per germline, CDR1 GTSNPN and CDR2 SVGIG (reference sequence). The germline V and J ends were trimmed by 0 bases and 4 bases, with 10 bases remaining between them. Here the CDR3 reads CAWSVSSENQPQHF. CDR3 coding DNA: TGTGCCTGGAGTGTAAGTTCGGAGAATCAGCCCCAGCATTTT. Supplemented by reference TRBV30 and TRBJ1-5, the full variable domain reads SQTIHQWPATLVQPVGSPLSLECTVEGTSNPNLYWYRQAAGRGLQLLFYSVGIGQISSEVPQNLSASRPQDRQFILSSKKLLLSDSGFYLCAWSVSSENQPQHFGDGTRLSIL.

This clone was counted a few times. The chain combines TRBV10-3 with TRBJ2-7, with a tentative D call TRBD1 (5 bases). Trimming took 2 bases from V and 2 from J, leaving 13 bases between them. The CDR3 loop spans 15 amino acids. Germline V gene lookup returns CDR1 ENHRY and CDR2 SYGVKD. The CDR3 DNA is TGTGCCATCAGTGAGCCTCTAGGCAGGGCCTACGAGCAGTACTTC. It is translated as CAISEPLGRAYEQYF.

This clone was detected only a few times. V usage is TRBV7-2 and J usage is TRBJ2-6; TRBD2 matches at 8 bases. Germline loops: CDR1 SGHTA, CDR2 FQGNSA. V gave up 5 bases and J gave up 6 bases; unmatched junction bases: 15. The CDR3 sequence is 18 residues long. DNA for the CDR3: TGTGCCAGCAGCCCCAGATACGGGGGGGCAGTAGAGGCCAACGTCCTGACTTTC. Translating it yields CASSPRYGGAVEANVLTF.